The 20 T cell receptor beta chains in this list originate from one sample, sequenced in a study of T-cell memory formation after mild COVID-19. MiXCR, run by TCRdb on the 5' RACE reads, gives a single entry per CDR3 protein. The repertoire consists of more than 100,000 distinct CDR3 sequences, with around 15% occurring once and the leading ten covering about 5%. Material for sequencing was PBMCs or a T cell subset sorted from them (not recorded which). The origin of the receptors is a man aged 18 to 30 who had mild COVID-19 (a few samples of this study predate the infection). Cell type and time point are not known.

In its sample, this clonotype was seen many times. The chain couples TRBV7-9 to TRBJ2-3; TRBD2 might be the D (5 bases). Germline CDR1 and CDR2: SEHNR and FQNEAQ (reference sequence). Trimming cost V 8 bases and J 3 bases, with 18 bases left between them. The CDR3 contains 15 residues. CDR3 bases: TGTGCCAGCTGGACTCGGGGAAATTTGACAGATACGCAGTATTTT. Encoded protein: CASWTRGNLTDTQYF.

This clonotype occurred a few times. The junction does not match germline at one end; this may be a read error. The chain combines TRBV5-4 with TRBJ2-3; 8 bases agree with TRBD2. CDR3 length: 14 residues. CDR1 and CDR2 (germline): SGHNT, YYREEE (reference sequence). DNA for the CDR3: TGTGCCAGCAGCCCCGGGGGGGGGTTAGATGCGCAGTATTTT. Translated: CASSPGGGLDAQYF.

V usage is TRBV12-3 or TRBV12-4 and J usage is TRBJ2-1; 12 positions match TRBD1. The V gene end was trimmed by 3 bases and the J gene end by 10 bases; junction bases not matched to a gene: 10. The CDR3 has 16 residues. Here the CDR3 reads CASSLASRDRGREQFF. The CDR3 DNA sequence: TGTGCCAGCAGTTTGGCGTCCCGGGACAGGGGGCGGGAGCAGTTCTTC.

This chain joins TRBV24-1 and TRBJ2-7; no definite D call. The CDR3 is made up of 11 amino acids. Germline loops: CDR1 KGHDR, CDR2 SFDVKD. Trimming removed 9 bases from V and 4 bases from J, with 9 bases in between. CDR3 sequence reads: CATGRLYEQYF. The CDR3, as DNA: TGTGCCACCGGAAGATTATACGAGCAGTACTTC.

This clonotype was picked up a small number of times. This chain joins TRBV6-5 and TRBJ2-1; 7 bases agree with TRBD1. The CDR3 has 11 amino acids. Trimming cost V 7 bases and J 8 bases; bases outside gene matches: 2. Germline CDR1 reads MNHEY; CDR2 reads SVGAGI. The CDR3 region is CASTTGYEQFF. DNA for the CDR3: TGTGCCAGCACGACAGGGTATGAGCAGTTCTTC.

This clonotype was observed a handful of times. The CDR3 is CAISGLAEDRATDTQYF. The CDR3 DNA sequence: TGTGCCATCAGTGGCTTGGCCGAGGACAGGGCGACAGATACGCAGTATTTT. The V call is TRBV10-3, the J call TRBJ2-3; TRBD1 matches at 8 bases. Germline CDR1 is ENHRY and CDR2 is SYGVKD. The V segment lost 4 bases and the J segment 3 bases; nucleotides outside the gene matches: 12. The CDR3 extends over 17 amino acids.

This clonotype occurred many times. This chain connects TRBV4-3 to TRBJ2-7, with D possibly TRBD1 on 5 matching bases. The CDR3 sequence is 12 residues long. With 1 base removed from V and 12 bases from J, the gap between germline ends came to 13 bases. Germline CDR1 LGHNA, CDR2 YSLEER. The DNA of the CDR3 is TGCGCCAGCAGCCAAGCGTCAGGGTTTTCGTACGTC. Protein sequence: CASSQASGFSYV.

For this clonotype: The junction does not match germline at one end; this may be a read error. The rearrangement joins TRBV7-9 to TRBJ1-1, with D possibly TRBD1 on 5 matching bases. CDR3 size: 14 residues. Germline V gene lookup returns CDR1 SEHNR and CDR2 FQNEAQ (reference sequence). CDR3 in DNA: TGTGCCAGCAGCTTCACCGGGGCAGTTACTGAAGCTTTATTT. This codes for CASSFTGAVTEALF.

This sequence joins TRBV10-3 and TRBJ2-3; 12 nucleotides agree with TRBD2. V lost 3 bases and J lost 5; bases outside the gene matches: 3. This CDR3 contains 15 residues. Germline-derived CDR1 and CDR2 are ENHRY and SYGVKD. DNA of the CDR3: TGTGCCATCAGTGAACAACTAGCGGGGGGAGATACGCAGTATTTT. Its protein product is CAISEQLAGGDTQYF.

In its sample, this clonotype was seen a few times. V is TRBV5-5 and J is TRBJ2-2; D is possibly TRBD1 or TRBD2 (5 bases each). Germline loops: CDR1 SGHKS, CDR2 YYEKEE (reference sequence). V shed 1 base and J shed 4 bases, with 14 bases lying between them. The CDR3 length is 16 residues. In DNA form, the CDR3 reads TGTGCCAGCAGCTTGCGGCTACCCGGGGCCACCGGGGAGCTGTTTTTT. As protein: CASSLRLPGATGELFF.

In its sample, this clonotype was seen a few times. The V gene is TRBV12-3 or TRBV12-4, the J gene TRBJ2-2, with D possibly TRBD2 on 6 matching bases. V lost 7 bases and J lost 6, with 15 bases in between. CDR3 length equals 14 residues. The CDR3 spells CASTIGLPAGELFF. CDR3 coding DNA: TGTGCCAGCACCATCGGACTACCGGCCGGGGAGCTGTTTTTT.

The chain employs TRBV10-2 and TRBJ2-7; 7 nucleotides match TRBD2. Unmatched junction bases numbered 1, after V lost 6 bases and J lost 2 bases. The CDR3 spans 12 residues. CDR1 WSHSY and CDR2 SAAADI come from the germline V gene. The CDR3 is CASRGGAYEQYF. CDR3 in DNA: TGCGCCAGCAGGGGGGGGGCCTACGAGCAGTACTTC.

The chain has TRBV4-1 and TRBJ1-1; D possibly corresponds to TRBD1 (6 bases). V lost 4 bases and J lost 1, with 16 bases in between. Germline CDR1 and CDR2: MGHRA and YSYEKL. This CDR3 contains 16 residues. The CDR3 loop reads CASSPRMGGGNTEAFF. The CDR3 DNA sequence: TGCGCCAGCAGCCCGAGGATGGGAGGGGGGAACACTGAAGCTTTCTTT.

This clonotype was seen many times. This chain connects TRBV7-2 to TRBJ2-1, with 11 bases aligning to TRBD2. The CDR3 consists of 16 residues. The V segment lost 0 bases and the J segment 9 bases; nucleotides outside the gene matches: 7. Germline V gene sequence: CDR1 SGHTA, CDR2 FQGNSA. The CDR3 DNA is TGTGCCAGCAGCTTAGCGGCCGGGACTAGCGGCACTGAGCAGTTCTTC. This translates into CASSLAAGTSGTEQFF.

This rearrangement joins TRBV20-1 to TRBJ1-1; 7 positions match TRBD1. Trimming took 0 bases from V and 6 from J; bases not matched to a gene: 7. This CDR3 contains 14 residues. Germline CDR1 is DFQATT and CDR2 is SNEGSKA (reference sequence). The CDR3 sequence is CSARDHRGSAEAFF. The CDR3 DNA sequence: TGCAGTGCTAGAGATCACAGGGGCTCCGCTGAAGCTTTCTTT.

The chain is built from TRBV27 and TRBJ2-7, with TRBD2 identical over 8 bases. CDR3 length equals 15 residues. Germline V gene data show CDR1 as MNHEY and CDR2 as SMNVEV (reference sequence). Trimming cost V 1 base and J 4 bases; bases outside gene matches: 6. CDR3 DNA sequence: TGTGCCAGCAGTTTATACGGGGGGGCCGGGTACGAGCAGTACGTC. This codes for CASSLYGGAGYEQYV.

This clonotype was counted a few times. V gene TRBV6-2 or TRBV6-3 combines with J gene TRBJ2-7; maybe TRBD1 (6 bases). V lost 6 bases, J lost 6 bases, and 12 bases lay in between. CDR3 size: 12 residues. Per germline, CDR1 MNHEY and CDR2 SVGEGT. CDR3 DNA: TGTGCCAGCAGCCAGGGGTTAGGCGAGCAGTACTTC. This codes for CASSQGLGEQYF.

The V and J genes are TRBV5-1 and TRBJ1-2; D ambiguous. The V end lost 0 bases, the J end lost 7 bases, and 13 bases lay between the germline ends. CDR3 length: 14 residues. Germline V lookup: CDR1 SGHRS, CDR2 YFSETQ. DNA for the CDR3: TGCGCCAGCAGCTTGGCGATGCGACGGTCTGGCTACACCTTC. The encoded protein is CASSLAMRRSGYTF.

This clonotype appeared a few times. This sequence joins TRBV20-1 and TRBJ2-7, with D maybe TRBD1 (6 bases). This CDR3 comprises 13 residues. Germline CDR1 is DFQATT and CDR2 is SNEGSKA (reference sequence). V was shortened by 2 bases and J by 3 bases, with 11 bases between the two germline ends. CDR3 sequence (DNA): TGCAGTGCTAGAAACCCCAGGGGCTACGAGCAGTACGTC. It codes for CSARNPRGYEQYV.

This chain uses TRBV5-1 with TRBJ2-7, with a tentative D call TRBD1 (5 bases). The CDR3 is 14 amino acids. V was cut by 0 bases and J by 5 bases, with 12 bases left in between. CDR1 and CDR2 (germline): SGHRS, YFSETQ. CDR3 amino acids: CASSLGSGMDEQYF. The CDR3 DNA reads as TGCGCCAGCAGCTTGGGATCAGGGATGGACGAGCAGTACTTC.